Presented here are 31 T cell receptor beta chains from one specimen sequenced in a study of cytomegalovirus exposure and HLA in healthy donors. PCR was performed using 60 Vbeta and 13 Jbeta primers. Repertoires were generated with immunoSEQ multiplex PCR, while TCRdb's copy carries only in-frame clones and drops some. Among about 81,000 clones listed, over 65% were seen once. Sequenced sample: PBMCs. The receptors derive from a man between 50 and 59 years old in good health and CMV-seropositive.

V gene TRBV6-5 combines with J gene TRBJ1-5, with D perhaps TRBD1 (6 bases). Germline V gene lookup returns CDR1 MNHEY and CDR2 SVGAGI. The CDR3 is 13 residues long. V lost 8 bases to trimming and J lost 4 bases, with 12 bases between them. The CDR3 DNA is TGTGCCAGCCAGGCACAGGGAAATCAGCCCCAGCATTTT. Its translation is CASQAQGNQPQHF.

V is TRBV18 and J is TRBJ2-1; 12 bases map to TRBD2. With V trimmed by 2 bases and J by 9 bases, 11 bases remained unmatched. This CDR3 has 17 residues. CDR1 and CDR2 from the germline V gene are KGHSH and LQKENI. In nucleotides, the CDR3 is TGTGCCAGCTCACCAGTGACTAGCGGGAGTCGCCCCTCTGAGCAGTTCTTC. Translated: CASSPVTSGSRPSEQFF.

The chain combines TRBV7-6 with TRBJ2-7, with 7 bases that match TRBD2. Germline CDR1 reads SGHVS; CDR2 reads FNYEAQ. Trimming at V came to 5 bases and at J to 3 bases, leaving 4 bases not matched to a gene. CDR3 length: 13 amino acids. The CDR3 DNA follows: TGTGCCAGCAGCCTGGGAGGGGACTACGAGCAGTACTTC. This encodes CASSLGGDYEQYF.

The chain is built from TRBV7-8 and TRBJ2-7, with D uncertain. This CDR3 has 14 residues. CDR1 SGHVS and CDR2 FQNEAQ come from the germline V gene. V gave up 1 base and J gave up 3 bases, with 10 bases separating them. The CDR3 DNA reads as TGTGCCAGCAGCTTAGGAAACATCGTCTACGAGCAGTACTTC. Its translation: CASSLGNIVYEQYF.

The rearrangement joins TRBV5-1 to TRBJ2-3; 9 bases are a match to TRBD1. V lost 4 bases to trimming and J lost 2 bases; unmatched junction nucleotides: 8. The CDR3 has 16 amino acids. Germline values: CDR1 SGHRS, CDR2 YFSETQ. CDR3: CASSRGRQGVTDTQYF. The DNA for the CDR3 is TGCGCCAGCAGCAGAGGGAGACAGGGGGTCACAGATACGCAGTATTTT.

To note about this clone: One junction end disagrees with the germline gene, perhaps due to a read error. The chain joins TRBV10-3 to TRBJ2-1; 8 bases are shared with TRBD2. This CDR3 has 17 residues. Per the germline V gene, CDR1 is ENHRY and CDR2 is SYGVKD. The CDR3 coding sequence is TGTGCCATCAGGGCCGGACTAGCCCAAGGCCACCCCAATGGGCAGTTCTTC. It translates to CAIRAGLAQGHPNGQFF.

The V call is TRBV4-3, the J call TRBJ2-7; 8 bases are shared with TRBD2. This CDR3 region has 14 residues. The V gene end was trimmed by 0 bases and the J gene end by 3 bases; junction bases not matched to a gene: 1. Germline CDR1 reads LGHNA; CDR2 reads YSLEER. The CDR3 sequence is CASSQESGSYEQYF. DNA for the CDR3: TGCGCCAGCAGCCAAGAGAGCGGGAGCTACGAGCAGTACTTC.

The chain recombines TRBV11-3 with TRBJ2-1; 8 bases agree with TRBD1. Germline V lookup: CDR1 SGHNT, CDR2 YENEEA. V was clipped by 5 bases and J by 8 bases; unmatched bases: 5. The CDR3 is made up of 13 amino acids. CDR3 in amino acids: CASSATGVDEQFF. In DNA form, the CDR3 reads TGTGCCAGCAGCGCGACAGGGGTGGATGAGCAGTTCTTC.

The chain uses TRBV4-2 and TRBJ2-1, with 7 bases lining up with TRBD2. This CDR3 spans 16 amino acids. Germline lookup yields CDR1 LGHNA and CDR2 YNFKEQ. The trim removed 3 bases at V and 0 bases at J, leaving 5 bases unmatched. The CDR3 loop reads CASSQVLAASYNEQFF. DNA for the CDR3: TGTGCCAGCAGCCAGGTCCTAGCGGCCTCCTACAATGAGCAGTTCTTC.

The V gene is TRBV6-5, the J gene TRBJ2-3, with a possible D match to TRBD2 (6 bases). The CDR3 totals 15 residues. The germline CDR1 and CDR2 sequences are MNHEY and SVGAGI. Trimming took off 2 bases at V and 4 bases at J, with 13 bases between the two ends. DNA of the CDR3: TGTGCCAGCAGTTACGGATCGGGGGTAGCAGATACGCAGTATTTT. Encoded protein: CASSYGSGVADTQYF.

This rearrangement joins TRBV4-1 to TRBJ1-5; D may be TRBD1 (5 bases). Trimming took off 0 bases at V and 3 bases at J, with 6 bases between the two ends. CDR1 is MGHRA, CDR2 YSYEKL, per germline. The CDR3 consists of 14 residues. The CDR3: CASSQDRVNQPQHF. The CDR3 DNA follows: TGCGCCAGCAGCCAAGACAGGGTCAATCAGCCCCAGCATTTT.

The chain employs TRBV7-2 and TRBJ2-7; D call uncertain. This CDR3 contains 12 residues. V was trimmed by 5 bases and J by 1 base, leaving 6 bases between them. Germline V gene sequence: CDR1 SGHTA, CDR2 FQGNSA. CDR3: CASSTGSYEQYF. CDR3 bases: TGTGCCAGCAGCACTGGTTCCTACGAGCAGTACTTC.

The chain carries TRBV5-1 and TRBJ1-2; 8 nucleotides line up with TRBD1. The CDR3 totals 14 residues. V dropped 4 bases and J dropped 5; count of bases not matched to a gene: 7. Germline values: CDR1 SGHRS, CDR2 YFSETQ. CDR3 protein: CASSPARGLYGYTF. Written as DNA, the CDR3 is TGCGCCAGCAGCCCGGCCAGGGGGCTTTATGGCTACACCTTC.

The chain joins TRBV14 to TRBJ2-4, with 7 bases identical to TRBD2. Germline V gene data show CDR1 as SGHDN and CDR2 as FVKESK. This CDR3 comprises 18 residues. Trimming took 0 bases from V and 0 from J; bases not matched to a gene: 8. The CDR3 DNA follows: TGTGCCAGCAGCCAAGAAGGCCTAGCGGACCTAGCCAAAAACATTCAGTACTTC. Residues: CASSQEGLADLAKNIQYF.

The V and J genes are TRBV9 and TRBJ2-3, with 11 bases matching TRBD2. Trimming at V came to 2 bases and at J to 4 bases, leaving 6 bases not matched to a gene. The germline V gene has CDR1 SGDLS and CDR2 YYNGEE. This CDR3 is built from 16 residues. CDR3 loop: CASSVLKLAGADTQYF. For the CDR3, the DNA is TGTGCCAGCAGCGTTTTAAAACTAGCGGGAGCAGATACGCAGTATTTT.

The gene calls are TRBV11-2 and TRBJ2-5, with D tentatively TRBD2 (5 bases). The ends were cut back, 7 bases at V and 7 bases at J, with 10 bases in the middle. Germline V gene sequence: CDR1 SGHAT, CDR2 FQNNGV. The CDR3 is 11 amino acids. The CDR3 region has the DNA TGTGCCAGCACGATAGGAGGGACCCAGTACTTC. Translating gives CASTIGGTQYF.

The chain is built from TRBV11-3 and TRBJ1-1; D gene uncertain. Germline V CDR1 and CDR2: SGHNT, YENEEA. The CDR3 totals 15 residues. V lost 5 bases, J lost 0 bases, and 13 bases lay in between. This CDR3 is CASSPFGELNTEAFF. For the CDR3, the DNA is TGTGCCAGCAGCCCCTTCGGGGAACTGAACACTGAAGCTTTCTTT.

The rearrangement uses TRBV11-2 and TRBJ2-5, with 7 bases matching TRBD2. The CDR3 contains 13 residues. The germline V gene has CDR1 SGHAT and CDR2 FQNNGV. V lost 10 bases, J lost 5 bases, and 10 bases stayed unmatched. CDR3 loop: CATTRGVVETQYF. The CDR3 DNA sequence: TGTGCCACCACTCGGGGGGTTGTGGAGACCCAGTACTTC.

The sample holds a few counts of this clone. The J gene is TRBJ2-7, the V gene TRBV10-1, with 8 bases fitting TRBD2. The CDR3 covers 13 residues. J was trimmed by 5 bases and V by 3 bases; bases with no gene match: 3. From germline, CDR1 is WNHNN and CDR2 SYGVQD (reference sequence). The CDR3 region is CASSDSGGHEQYF. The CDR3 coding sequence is TGCGCCAGCAGTGACAGCGGGGGCCACGAGCAGTACTTC.

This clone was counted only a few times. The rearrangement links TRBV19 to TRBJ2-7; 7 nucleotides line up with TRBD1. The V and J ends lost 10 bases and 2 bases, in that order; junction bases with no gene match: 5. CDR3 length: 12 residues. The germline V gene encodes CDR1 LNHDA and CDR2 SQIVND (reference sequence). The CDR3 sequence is CATGQDPYEQYF. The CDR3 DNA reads TGTGCCACAGGACAGGACCCCTACGAGCAGTACTTC.

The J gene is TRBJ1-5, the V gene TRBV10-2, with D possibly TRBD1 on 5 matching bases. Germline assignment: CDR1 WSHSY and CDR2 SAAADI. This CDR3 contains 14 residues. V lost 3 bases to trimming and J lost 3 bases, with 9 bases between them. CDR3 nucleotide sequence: TGCGCCAGCAGTGAAGCAGGGCCCAATCAGCCCCAGCATTTT. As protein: CASSEAGPNQPQHF.

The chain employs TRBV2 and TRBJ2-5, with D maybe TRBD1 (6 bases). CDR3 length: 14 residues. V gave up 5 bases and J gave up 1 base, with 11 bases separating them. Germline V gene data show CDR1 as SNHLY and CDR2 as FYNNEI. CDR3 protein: CASSRDNSQETQYF. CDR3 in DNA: TGTGCCAGCAGTAGGGACAACTCCCAAGAGACCCAGTACTTC.

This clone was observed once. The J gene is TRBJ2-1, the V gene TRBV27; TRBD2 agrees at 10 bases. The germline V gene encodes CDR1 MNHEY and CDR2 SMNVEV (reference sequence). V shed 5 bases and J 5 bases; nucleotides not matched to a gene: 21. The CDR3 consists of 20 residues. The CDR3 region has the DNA TGTGCCAGCAGTCCTATAGGGCCGCCCTCGGGACTAGCGAGCCACAATGAGCAGTTCTTC. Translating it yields CASSPIGPPSGLASHNEQFF.

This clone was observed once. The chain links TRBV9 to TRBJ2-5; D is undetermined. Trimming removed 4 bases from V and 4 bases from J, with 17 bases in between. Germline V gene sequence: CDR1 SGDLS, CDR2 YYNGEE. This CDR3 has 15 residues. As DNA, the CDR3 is TGTGCCAGCAGCCCCGAGCCCTCGTCCCCAGAGACCCAGTACTTC. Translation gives CASSPEPSSPETQYF.

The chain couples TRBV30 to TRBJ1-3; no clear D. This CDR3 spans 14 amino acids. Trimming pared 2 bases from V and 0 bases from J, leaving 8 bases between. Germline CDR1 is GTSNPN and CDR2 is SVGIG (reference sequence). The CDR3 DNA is TGTGCCTGGAGTAGCGAGGTCTCTGGAAACACCATATATTTT. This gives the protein CAWSSEVSGNTIYF.

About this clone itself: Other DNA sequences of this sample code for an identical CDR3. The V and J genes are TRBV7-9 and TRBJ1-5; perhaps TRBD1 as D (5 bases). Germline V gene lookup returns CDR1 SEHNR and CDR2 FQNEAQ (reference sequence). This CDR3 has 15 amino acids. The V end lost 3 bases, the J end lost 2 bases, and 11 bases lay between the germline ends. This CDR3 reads CASSLGGVGNQPQHF. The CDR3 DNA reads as TGTGCCAGCAGCTTGGGGGGAGTCGGCAATCAGCCCCAGCATTTT.

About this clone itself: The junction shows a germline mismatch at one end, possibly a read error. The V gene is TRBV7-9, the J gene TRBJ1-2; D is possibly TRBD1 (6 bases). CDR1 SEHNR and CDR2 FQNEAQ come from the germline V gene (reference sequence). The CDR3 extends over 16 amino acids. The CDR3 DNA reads TGTTCCAGCAGCCTAGCCCGGACAGAAAATTCCTATGGCTACACCTTC. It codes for CSSSLARTENSYGYTF.

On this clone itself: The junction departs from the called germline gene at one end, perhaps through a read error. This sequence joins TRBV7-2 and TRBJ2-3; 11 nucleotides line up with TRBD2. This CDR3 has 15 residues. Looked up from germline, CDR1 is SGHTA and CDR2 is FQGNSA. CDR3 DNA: TGTGCCAGCAGCCTAGCGGGAGGTTTCACAGATACGCAGTATTTT. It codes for CASSLAGGFTDTQYF.

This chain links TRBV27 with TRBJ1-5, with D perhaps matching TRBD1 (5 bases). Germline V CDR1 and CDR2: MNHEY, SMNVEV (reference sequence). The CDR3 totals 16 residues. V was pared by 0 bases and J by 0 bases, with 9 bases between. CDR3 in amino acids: CASSLSITGSNQPQHF. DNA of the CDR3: TGTGCCAGCAGTTTATCGATAACAGGTAGCAATCAGCCCCAGCATTTT.

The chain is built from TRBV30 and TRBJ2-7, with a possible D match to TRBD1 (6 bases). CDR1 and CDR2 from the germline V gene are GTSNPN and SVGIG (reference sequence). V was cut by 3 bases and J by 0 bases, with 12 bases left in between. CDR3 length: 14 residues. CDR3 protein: CAWSLGTFSYEQYF. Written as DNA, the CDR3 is TGTGCCTGGAGCCTCGGGACATTCTCCTACGAGCAGTACTTC.

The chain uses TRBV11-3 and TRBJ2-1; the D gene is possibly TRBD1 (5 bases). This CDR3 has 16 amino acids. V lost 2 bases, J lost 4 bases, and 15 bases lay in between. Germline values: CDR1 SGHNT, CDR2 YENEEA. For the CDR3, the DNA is TGTGCCAGCAGCTTATTTAAAGATAGGGGATACAATGAGCAGTTCTTC. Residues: CASSLFKDRGYNEQFF. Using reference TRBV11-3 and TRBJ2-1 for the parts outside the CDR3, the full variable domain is EAGVVQSPRYKIIEKKQPVAFWCNPISGHNTLYWYLQNLGQGPELLIRYENEEAVDDSQLPKDRFSAERLKGVDSTLKIQPAELGDSAVYLCASSLFKDRGYNEQFFGPGTRLTVL.